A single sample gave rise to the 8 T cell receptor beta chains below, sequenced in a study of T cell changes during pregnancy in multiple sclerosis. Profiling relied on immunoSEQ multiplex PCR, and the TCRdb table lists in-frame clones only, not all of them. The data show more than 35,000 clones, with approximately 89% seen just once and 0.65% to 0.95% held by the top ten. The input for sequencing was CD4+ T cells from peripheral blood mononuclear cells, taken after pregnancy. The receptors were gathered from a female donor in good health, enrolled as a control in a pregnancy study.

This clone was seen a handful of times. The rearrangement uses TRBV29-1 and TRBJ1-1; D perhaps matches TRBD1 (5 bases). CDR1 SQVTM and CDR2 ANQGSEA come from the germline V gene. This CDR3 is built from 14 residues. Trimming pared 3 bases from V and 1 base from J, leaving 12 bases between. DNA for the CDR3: TGCAGCGTTGAGGTCCAGGGCACGAACACTGAAGCTTTCTTT. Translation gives CSVEVQGTNTEAFF.

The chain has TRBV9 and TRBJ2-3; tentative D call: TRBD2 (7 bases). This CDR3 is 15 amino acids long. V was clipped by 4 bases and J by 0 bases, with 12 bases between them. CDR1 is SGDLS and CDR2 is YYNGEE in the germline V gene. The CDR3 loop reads CASSIEGGSTDTQYF. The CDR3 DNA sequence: TGTGCCAGCAGCATAGAGGGGGGGAGCACAGATACGCAGTATTTT.

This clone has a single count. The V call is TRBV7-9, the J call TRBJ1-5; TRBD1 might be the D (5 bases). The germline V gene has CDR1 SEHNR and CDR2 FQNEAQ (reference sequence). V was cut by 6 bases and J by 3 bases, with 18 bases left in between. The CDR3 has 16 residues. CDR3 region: CASSRTGVGNNQPQHF. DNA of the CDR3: TGTGCCAGCAGTCGCACAGGAGTAGGGAACAATCAGCCCCAGCATTTT. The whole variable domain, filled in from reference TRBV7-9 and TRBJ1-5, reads DTGVSQNPRHKITKRGQNVTFRCDPISEHNRLYWYRQTLGQGPEFLTYFQNEAQLEKSRLLSDRFSAERPKGSFSTLEIQRTEQGDSAMYLCASSRTGVGNNQPQHFGDGTRLSIL.

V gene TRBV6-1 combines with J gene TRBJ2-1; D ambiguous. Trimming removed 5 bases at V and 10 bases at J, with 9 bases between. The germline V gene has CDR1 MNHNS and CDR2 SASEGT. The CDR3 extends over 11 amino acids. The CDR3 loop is CASSHAWEQFF. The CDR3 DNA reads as TGTGCCAGCAGTCACGCGTGGGAGCAGTTCTTC.

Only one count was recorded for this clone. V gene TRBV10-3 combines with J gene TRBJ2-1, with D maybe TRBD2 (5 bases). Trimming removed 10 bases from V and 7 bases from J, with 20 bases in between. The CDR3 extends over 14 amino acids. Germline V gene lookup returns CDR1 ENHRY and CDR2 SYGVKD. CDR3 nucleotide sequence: TGTGCCACATCTAGCAAGAGAATAGGGAATGAGCAGTTCTTC. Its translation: CATSSKRIGNEQFF.

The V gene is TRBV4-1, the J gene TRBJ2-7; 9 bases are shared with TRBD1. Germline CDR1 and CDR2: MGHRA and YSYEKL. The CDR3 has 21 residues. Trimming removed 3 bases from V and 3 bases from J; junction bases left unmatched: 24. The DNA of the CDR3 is TGCGCCAGCAGCCAGGGACAGGGTTCTGTGGGGGTCGCCCCACTACACTACGAGCAGTACTTC. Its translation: CASSQGQGSVGVAPLHYEQYF.

CDR3 region: CATRLDRAIEQFF. The CDR3 region has the DNA TGTGCCACCCGGCTGGACAGGGCTATTGAGCAGTTCTTC. This chain connects TRBV15 to TRBJ2-1; 8 bases are a match to TRBD1. J was trimmed by 9 bases and V by 8 bases; bases with no gene match: 9. CDR3 length: 13 residues. Germline-derived CDR1 and CDR2 are LNHNV and YYDKDF (reference sequence). Using reference TRBV15 and TRBJ2-1 for the parts outside the CDR3, the full variable domain is DAMVIQNPRYQVTQFGKPVTLSCSQTLNHNVMYWYQQKSSQAPKLLFHYYDKDFNNEADTPDNFQSRRPNTSFCFLDIRSPGLGDTAMYLCATRLDRAIEQFFGPGTRLTVL.

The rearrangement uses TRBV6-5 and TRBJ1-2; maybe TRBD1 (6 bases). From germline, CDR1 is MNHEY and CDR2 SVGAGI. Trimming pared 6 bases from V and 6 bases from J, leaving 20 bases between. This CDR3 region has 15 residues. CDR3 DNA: TGTGCCAGCAGGGACACAGGGACGATCGTGGATGGCTACACCTTC. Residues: CASRDTGTIVDGYTF.